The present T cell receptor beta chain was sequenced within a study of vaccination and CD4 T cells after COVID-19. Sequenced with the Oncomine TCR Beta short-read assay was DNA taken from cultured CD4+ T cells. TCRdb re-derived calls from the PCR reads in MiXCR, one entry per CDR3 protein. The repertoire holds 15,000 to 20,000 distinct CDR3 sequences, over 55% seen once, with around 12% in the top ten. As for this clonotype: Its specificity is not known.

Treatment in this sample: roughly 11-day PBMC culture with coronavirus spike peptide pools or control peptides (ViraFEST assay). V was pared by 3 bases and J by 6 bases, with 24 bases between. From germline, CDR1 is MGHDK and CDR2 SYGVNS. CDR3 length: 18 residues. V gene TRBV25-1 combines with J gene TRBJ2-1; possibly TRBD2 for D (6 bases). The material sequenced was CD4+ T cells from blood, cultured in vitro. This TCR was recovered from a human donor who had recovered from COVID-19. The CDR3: CASSEAPFSSFGGNEQFF. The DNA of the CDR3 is TGTGCCAGCAGTGAGGCCCCCTTCTCTAGTTTCGGGGGCAATGAGCAGTTCTTC.